These 22 T cell receptor beta chains were all obtained from the same sample, sequenced in a study of CD8 T cells in ankylosing spondylitis. TCRdb analysed the 5' RACE reads with MiXCR anew, one entry per CDR3 protein. The sample lists around 280,000 distinct CDR3 sequences, 20% occurring once. Sequencing was carried out using blood, either unsorted or a sorted T cell fraction (not recorded which). Source of these receptors: a male donor with ankylosing spondylitis or in good health (not recorded which).

The sample holds many counts of this clonotype. The V call is TRBV20-1, the J call TRBJ2-1; 14 nucleotides line up with TRBD2. Germline V CDR1 and CDR2: DFQATT, SNEGSKA (reference sequence). The CDR3 has 15 residues. V was clipped by 7 bases and J by 9 bases; unmatched bases: 11. CDR3 coding DNA: TGCAGTGTCATCCCCGGGACTAGCGGGAGCACTGAGCAGTTCTTC. Translating it yields CSVIPGTSGSTEQFF.

V is TRBV12-3 or TRBV12-4 and J is TRBJ2-2; TRBD1 matches at 8 bases. Trimming at V came to 4 bases and at J to 5 bases, leaving 3 bases not matched to a gene. This CDR3 has 14 amino acids. CDR3 loop: CASSWTGLTGELFF. The DNA of the CDR3 is TGTGCCAGCAGTTGGACAGGGTTGACCGGGGAGCTGTTTTTT.

Many counts were recorded for this clonotype. This chain joins TRBV20-1 and TRBJ1-1; D unclear. CDR1 DFQATT and CDR2 SNEGSKA come from the germline V gene (reference sequence). V was shortened by 5 bases and J by 1 base, with 8 bases between the two germline ends. The CDR3 length is 12 residues. The CDR3 DNA follows: TGCAGTGCTTGGACGACGAACACTGAAGCTTTCTTT. Residues: CSAWTTNTEAFF.

This sequence joins TRBV10-3 and TRBJ1-2; 7 bases map to TRBD1. CDR1 is ENHRY, CDR2 SYGVKD, per germline. CDR3 length: 14 residues. With 4 bases clipped from V and 7 bases from J, the junction kept 9 bases outside the gene matches. DNA for the CDR3: TGTGCCATCAGTGTTACTCCGGGACAGAGTGGCTACACCTTC. Encoded protein: CAISVTPGQSGYTF.

This clonotype was counted ten times or more. The chain combines TRBV28 with TRBJ1-1, with D hard to call. The germline V and J ends were trimmed by 5 bases and 0 bases, with 13 bases remaining between them. CDR3 length: 15 residues. Per germline, CDR1 MDHEN and CDR2 SYDVKM. The CDR3 DNA follows: TGTGCCAGCAGTCGTGGGCCGTACATGAACACTGAAGCTTTCTTT. The encoded protein is CASSRGPYMNTEAFF.

The chain couples TRBV3-1 to TRBJ2-6; D uncertain. The CDR3 totals 13 residues. Per the germline V gene, CDR1 is LGHDT and CDR2 is YNNKEL (reference sequence). The V gene lost 4 bases and the J gene lost 2 bases, with 3 bases spanning the gap. This CDR3 reads CASSPTGANVLTF. CDR3 DNA sequence: TGTGCCAGCAGCCCAACTGGGGCCAACGTCCTGACTTTC.

The V gene is TRBV4-1, the J gene TRBJ2-7; tentatively, D is TRBD1 (6 bases). Trimming took 4 bases from V and 0 from J, leaving 13 bases between them. The CDR3 consists of 15 residues. Germline CDR1 MGHRA, CDR2 YSYEKL. CDR3 coding DNA: TGCGCCAGCAGCCGAACTCTGGACAGCTCCTACGAGCAGTACGTC. Protein product: CASSRTLDSSYEQYV.

The chain uses TRBV6-6 and TRBJ2-5, with 9 bases that match TRBD1. CDR3 size: 13 residues. Looked up from germline, CDR1 is MNHNY and CDR2 is SVGAGI (reference sequence). Trimming removed 5 bases from V and 3 bases from J; junction bases left unmatched: 1. DNA for the CDR3: TGTGCCAGCAGTCGGACAGGGGAAGAGACCCAGTACTTC. Translated, it gives CASSRTGEETQYF.

CDR3 amino acids: CSARGSYGETQYF. CDR3 nucleotides: TGCAGTGCTAGAGGGTCATACGGGGAGACCCAGTACTTC. This rearrangement joins TRBV20-1 to TRBJ2-5, with D hard to call. V was shortened by 1 base and J by 5 bases, with 11 bases between the two germline ends. CDR1 is DFQATT, CDR2 SNEGSKA, per germline (reference sequence). The length of the CDR3 is 13 residues.

The rearrangement uses TRBV5-1 and TRBJ2-2, with D perhaps TRBD1 or TRBD2 (5 bases each). The CDR3 covers 18 residues. The V end was cut by 1 base, the J end by 1 base, with 17 bases between. Looked up from germline, CDR1 is SGHRS and CDR2 is YFSETQ. CDR3 sequence: CASSLSTGTSRNTGELFF. As DNA, the CDR3 is TGCGCCAGCAGCTTGTCAACCGGGACCTCTAGGAACACCGGGGAGCTGTTTTTT. The complete variable domain, with remaining parts taken from reference TRBV5-1 and TRBJ2-2, reads KAGVTQTPRYLIKTRGQQVTLSCSPISGHRSVSWYQQTPGQGLQFLFEYFSETQRNKGNFPGRFSGRQFSNSRSEMNVSTLELGDSALYLCASSLSTGTSRNTGELFFGEGSRLTVL.

This clonotype was seen only a few times. The chain is built from TRBV29-1 and TRBJ2-5, with D perhaps assigned TRBD1 or TRBD2 (6 bases each). The germline V and J ends were trimmed by 6 bases and 4 bases, with 15 bases remaining between them. Germline loops: CDR1 SQVTM, CDR2 ANQGSEA. CDR3 size: 13 residues. The CDR3 is CSVVVGGRETQYF. CDR3 bases: TGCAGCGTGGTAGTAGGGGGGCGAGAGACCCAGTACTTC.

The chain links TRBV6-2 or TRBV6-3 to TRBJ2-2; a possible D gene is TRBD2 (5 bases). Germline V gene lookup returns CDR1 MNHEY and CDR2 SVGEGT. Between the trimmed V and J ends, which lost 2 bases and 0 bases, there was a span of 7 bases. The CDR3 spans 15 residues. The CDR3 nucleotides are TGTGCCAGCAGTTACGGGAGTACGAACACCGGGGAGCTGTTTTTT. It codes for CASSYGSTNTGELFF.

V gene TRBV6-1 combines with J gene TRBJ2-7; the match to TRBD2 covers 11 bases. This CDR3 is built from 15 residues. The V segment lost 7 bases and the J segment 4 bases; nucleotides outside the gene matches: 9. Germline-derived CDR1 and CDR2 are MNHNS and SASEGT. The DNA for the CDR3 is TGTGCCAGCATGAGGGGGACTAGCGGACCTTACGAGCAGTACGTC. This encodes CASMRGTSGPYEQYV.

This clonotype was counted ten times or more. V is TRBV12-3 or TRBV12-4 and J is TRBJ2-1; 10 positions agree with TRBD2. With V trimmed by 5 bases and J by 0 bases, 1 base remained unmatched. This CDR3 region has 15 residues. This CDR3 reads CASSPSGGSYNEQFF. CDR3 coding DNA: TGTGCCAGCAGTCCTAGCGGGGGCTCCTACAATGAGCAGTTCTTC.

J is TRBJ2-5 and V is TRBV12-3 or TRBV12-4, with TRBD2 identical over 10 bases. This CDR3 contains 16 residues. V was clipped by 3 bases and J by 6 bases; unmatched bases: 10. CDR3 residues: CASSFSEAGGPKTQYF. CDR3 nucleotide sequence: TGTGCCAGCAGTTTCTCGGAAGCGGGGGGGCCGAAGACCCAGTACTTC.

The rearrangement uses TRBV28 and TRBJ2-1; D may be TRBD2 (5 bases). CDR3 size: 15 residues. Germline CDR1 is MDHEN and CDR2 is SYDVKM. The V end lost 5 bases, the J end lost 2 bases, and 13 bases lay between the germline ends. CDR3 residues: CASSLSGEAYNEQFF. CDR3 nucleotides: TGTGCCAGCAGTCTAAGCGGCGAGGCCTACAATGAGCAGTTCTTC.

This rearrangement joins TRBV12-3 or TRBV12-4 to TRBJ1-5, with D tentatively TRBD1 (5 bases). The CDR3 contains 14 residues. Trimming shortened V by 6 bases and J by 0 bases, and 9 bases separated the two germline ends. The CDR3 nucleotides are TGTGCCAGCAGCAAGGGGCATAGCAATCAGCCCCAGCATTTT. Translated, it gives CASSKGHSNQPQHF.

The chain couples TRBV12-3 or TRBV12-4 to TRBJ2-1, with D unclear. V was cut by 5 bases and J by 0 bases, with 14 bases left in between. This CDR3 has 16 residues. The chain's CDR3 is CASSGQVRSSYNEQFF. Here the CDR3 DNA reads TGTGCCAGCAGTGGTCAGGTCCGTAGCTCCTACAATGAGCAGTTCTTC.

The chain uses TRBV11-2 and TRBJ2-1; D is ambiguous. Trimming cost V 3 bases and J 1 base, with 13 bases left between them. In germline, CDR1 is SGHAT, CDR2 FQNNGV. The CDR3 consists of 16 residues. The CDR3 DNA sequence: TGTGCCAGCAGCTTGGCTGCTCGCAGTTCCTACAATGAGCAGTTCTTC. Translation: CASSLAARSSYNEQFF.

This clonotype appeared a few times. J is TRBJ2-1 and V is TRBV5-1, with 13 bases fitting TRBD2. The CDR3 has 20 amino acids. Trimming at V came to 1 base and at J to 9 bases, leaving 19 bases not matched to a gene. The germline V gene has CDR1 SGHRS and CDR2 YFSETQ. The CDR3 reads CASSLRNGSTSGGTYGEQFF. As DNA, the CDR3 is TGCGCCAGCAGCTTGAGAAACGGCTCGACTAGCGGGGGGACCTACGGTGAGCAGTTCTTC.

This clonotype was seen a handful of times. The chain combines TRBV12-3 or TRBV12-4 with TRBJ1-2; D is unresolved. The CDR3 runs 13 residues. Between the trimmed V and J ends, which lost 6 bases and 0 bases, there was a span of 8 bases. This CDR3 is CASSRIANYGYTF. The CDR3 DNA reads as TGTGCCAGCAGCCGAATAGCTAACTATGGCTACACCTTC.

This clonotype was seen a handful of times. The J gene is TRBJ2-2, the V gene TRBV9; TRBD1 matches at 7 bases. CDR3 length equals 17 residues. V lost 1 base, J lost 2 bases, and 8 bases stayed unmatched. Germline CDR1 and CDR2: SGDLS and YYNGEE. The CDR3 sequence is CASSVRGTVGNTGELFF. The CDR3 coding sequence is TGTGCCAGCAGCGTAAGGGGGACAGTGGGAAACACCGGGGAGCTGTTTTTT.